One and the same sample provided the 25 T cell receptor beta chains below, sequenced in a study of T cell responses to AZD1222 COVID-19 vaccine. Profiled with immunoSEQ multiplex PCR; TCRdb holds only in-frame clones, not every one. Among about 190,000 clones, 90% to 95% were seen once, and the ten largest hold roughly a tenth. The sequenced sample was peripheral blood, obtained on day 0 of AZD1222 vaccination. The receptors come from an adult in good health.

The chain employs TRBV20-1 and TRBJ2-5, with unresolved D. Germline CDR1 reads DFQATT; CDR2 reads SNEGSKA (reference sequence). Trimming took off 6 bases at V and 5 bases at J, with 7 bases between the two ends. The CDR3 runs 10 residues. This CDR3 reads CSADVETQYF. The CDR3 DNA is TGCAGTGCGGACGTTGAGACCCAGTACTTC.

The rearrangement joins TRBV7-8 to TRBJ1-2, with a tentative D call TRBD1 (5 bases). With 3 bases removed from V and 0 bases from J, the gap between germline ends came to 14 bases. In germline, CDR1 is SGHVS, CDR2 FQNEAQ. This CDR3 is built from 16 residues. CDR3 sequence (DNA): TGTGCCAGCAGCTTGGGGGAACCAAACGCTAACTATGGCTACACCTTC. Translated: CASSLGEPNANYGYTF.

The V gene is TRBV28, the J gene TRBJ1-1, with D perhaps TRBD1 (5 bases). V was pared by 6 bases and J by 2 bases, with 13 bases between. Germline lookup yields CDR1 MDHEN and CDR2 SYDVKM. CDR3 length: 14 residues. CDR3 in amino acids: CASSRGNINTEAFF. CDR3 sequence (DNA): TGTGCCAGCAGCCGGGGGAACATCAACACTGAAGCTTTCTTT.

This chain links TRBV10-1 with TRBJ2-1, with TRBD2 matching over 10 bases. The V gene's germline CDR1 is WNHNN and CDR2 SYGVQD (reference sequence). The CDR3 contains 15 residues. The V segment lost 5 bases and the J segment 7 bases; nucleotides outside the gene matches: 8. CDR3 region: CASSPGLAASNEQFF. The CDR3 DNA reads TGCGCCAGCAGTCCTGGACTAGCGGCGTCAAATGAGCAGTTCTTC.

The CDR3 spells CASSLPLAGVSEQFF. Here the CDR3 DNA reads TGTGCCAGCAGTTTACCACTAGCGGGAGTGTCTGAGCAGTTCTTC. J is TRBJ2-1 and V is TRBV27; 11 bases are a match to TRBD2. Germline loops: CDR1 MNHEY, CDR2 SMNVEV (reference sequence). Trimming removed 2 bases from V and 9 bases from J; junction bases left unmatched: 6. The CDR3 runs to 15 residues.

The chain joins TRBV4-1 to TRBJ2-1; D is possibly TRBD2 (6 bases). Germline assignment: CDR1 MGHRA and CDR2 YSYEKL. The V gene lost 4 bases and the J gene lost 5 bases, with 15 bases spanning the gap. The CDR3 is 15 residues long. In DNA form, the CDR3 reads TGCGCCAGCAGCCTTGGGACTTGGGGCCACAATGAGCAGTTCTTC. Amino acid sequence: CASSLGTWGHNEQFF.

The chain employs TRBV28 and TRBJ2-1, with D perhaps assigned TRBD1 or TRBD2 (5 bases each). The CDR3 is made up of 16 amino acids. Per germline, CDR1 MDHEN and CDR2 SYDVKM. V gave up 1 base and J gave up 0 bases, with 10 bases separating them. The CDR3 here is CASSLLGETSYNEQFF. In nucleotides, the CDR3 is TGTGCCAGCAGTTTATTGGGGGAGACCTCCTACAATGAGCAGTTCTTC.

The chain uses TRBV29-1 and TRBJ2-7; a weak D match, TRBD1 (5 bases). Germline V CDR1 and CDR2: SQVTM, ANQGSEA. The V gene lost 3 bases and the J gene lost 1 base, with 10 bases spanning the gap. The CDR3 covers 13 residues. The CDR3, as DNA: TGCAGCGTTGACCCTGACAGATCCTACGAGCAGTACTTC. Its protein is CSVDPDRSYEQYF.

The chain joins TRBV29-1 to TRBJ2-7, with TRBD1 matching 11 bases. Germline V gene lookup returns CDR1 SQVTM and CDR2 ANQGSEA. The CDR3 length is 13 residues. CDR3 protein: CGTRTGGLNEQYF. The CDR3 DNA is TGCGGCACAAGGACAGGGGGCTTGAACGAGCAGTACTTC.

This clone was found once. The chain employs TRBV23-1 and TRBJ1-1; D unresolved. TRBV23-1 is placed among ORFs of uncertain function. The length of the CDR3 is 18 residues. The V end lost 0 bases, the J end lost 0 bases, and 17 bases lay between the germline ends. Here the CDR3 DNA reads TGCGCCAGCAGTCAATCAATCCCGGGATCGTTCATGAACACTGAAGCTTTCTTT. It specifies CASSQSIPGSFMNTEAFF.

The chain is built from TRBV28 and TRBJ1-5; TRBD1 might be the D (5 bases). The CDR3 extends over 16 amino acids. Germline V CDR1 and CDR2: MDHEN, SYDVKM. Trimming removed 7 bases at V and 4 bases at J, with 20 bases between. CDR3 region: CASTAAGPRGNQPQHF. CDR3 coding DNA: TGTGCCAGCACCGCGGCGGGGCCCCGAGGGAATCAGCCCCAGCATTTT. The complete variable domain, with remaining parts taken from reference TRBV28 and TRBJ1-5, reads DVKVTQSSRYLVKRTGEKVFLECVQDMDHENMFWYRQDPGLGLRLIYFSYDVKMKEKGDIPEGYSVSREKKERFSLILESASTNQTSMYLCASTAAGPRGNQPQHFGDGTRLSIL.

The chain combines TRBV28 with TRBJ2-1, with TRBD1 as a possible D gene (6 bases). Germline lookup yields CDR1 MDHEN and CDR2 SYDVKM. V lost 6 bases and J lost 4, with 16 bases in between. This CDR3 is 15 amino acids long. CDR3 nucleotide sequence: TGTGCCAGCAGCAACCACGACAGGAGTTACAATGAGCAGTTCTTC. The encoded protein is CASSNHDRSYNEQFF.

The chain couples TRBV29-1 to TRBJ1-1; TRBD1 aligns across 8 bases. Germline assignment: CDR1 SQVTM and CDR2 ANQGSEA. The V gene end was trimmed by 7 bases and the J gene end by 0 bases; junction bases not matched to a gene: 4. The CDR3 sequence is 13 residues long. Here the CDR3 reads CSAMTGVNTEAFF. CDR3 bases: TGCAGCGCAATGACAGGGGTGAACACTGAAGCTTTCTTT.

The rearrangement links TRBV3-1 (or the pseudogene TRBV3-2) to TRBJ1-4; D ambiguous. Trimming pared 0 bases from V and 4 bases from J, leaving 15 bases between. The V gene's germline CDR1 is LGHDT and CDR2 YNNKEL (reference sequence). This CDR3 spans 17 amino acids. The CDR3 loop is CASSQEGLGYGNEKLFF. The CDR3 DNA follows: TGTGCCAGCAGCCAAGAAGGGCTCGGGTACGGTAATGAAAAACTGTTTTTT.

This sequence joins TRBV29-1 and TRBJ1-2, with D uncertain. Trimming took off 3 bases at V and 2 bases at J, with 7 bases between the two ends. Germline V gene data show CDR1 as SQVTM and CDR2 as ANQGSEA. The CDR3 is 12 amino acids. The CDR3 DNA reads TGCAGCGTTGATTCGGGAAACTATGGCTACACCTTC. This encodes CSVDSGNYGYTF.

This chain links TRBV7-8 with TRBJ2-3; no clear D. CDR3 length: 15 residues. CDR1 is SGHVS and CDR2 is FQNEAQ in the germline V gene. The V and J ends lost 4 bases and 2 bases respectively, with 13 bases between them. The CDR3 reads CASSSVETVTDTQYF. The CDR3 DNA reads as TGTGCCAGCAGCTCGGTGGAGACTGTCACAGATACGCAGTATTTT.

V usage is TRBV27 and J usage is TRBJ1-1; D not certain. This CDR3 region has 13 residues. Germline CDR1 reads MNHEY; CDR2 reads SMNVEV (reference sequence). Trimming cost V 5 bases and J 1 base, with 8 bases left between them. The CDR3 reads CASSRGGNTEAFF. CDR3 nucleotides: TGTGCCAGCAGTCGGGGAGGGAACACTGAAGCTTTCTTT.

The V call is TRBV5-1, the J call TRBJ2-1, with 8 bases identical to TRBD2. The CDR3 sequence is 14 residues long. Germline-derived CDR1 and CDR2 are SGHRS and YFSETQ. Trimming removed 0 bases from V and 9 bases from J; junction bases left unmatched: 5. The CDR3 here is CASSLAGTRIEQFF. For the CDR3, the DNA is TGCGCCAGCAGCTTGGCAGGGACTAGAATTGAGCAGTTCTTC.

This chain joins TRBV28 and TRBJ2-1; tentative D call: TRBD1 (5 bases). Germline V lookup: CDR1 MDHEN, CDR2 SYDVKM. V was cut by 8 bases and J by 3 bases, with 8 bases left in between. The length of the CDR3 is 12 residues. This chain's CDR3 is CASGRGYNEQFF. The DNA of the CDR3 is TGTGCCAGCGGTAGGGGCTACAATGAGCAGTTCTTC. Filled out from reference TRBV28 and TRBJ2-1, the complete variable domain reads DVKVTQSSRYLVKRTGEKVFLECVQDMDHENMFWYRQDPGLGLRLIYFSYDVKMKEKGDIPEGYSVSREKKERFSLILESASTNQTSMYLCASGRGYNEQFFGPGTRLTVL.

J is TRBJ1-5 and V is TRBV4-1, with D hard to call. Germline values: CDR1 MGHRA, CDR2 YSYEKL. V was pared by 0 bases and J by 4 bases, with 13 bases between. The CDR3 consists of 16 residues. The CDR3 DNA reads TGCGCCAGCAGCCAAGATCGGGCGCAGGAAAATCAGCCCCAGCATTTT. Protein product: CASSQDRAQENQPQHF.

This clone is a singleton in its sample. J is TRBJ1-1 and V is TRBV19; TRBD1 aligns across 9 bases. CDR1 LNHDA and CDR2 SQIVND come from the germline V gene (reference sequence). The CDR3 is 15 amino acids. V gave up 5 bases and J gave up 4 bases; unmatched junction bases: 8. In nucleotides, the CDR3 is TGTGCCAGTAGTCCTACAGGGGGCCGGAGCACTGAAGCTTTCTTT. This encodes CASSPTGGRSTEAFF.

The CDR3 protein is CASSLHRGLANEKLFF. Written as DNA, the CDR3 is TGTGCCAGCAGTTTACACAGGGGGCTGGCTAATGAAAAACTGTTTTTT. This chain uses TRBV28 with TRBJ1-4; 9 positions agree with TRBD1. Germline loops: CDR1 MDHEN, CDR2 SYDVKM. The CDR3 is made up of 16 amino acids. V dropped 2 bases and J dropped 3; count of bases not matched to a gene: 4.

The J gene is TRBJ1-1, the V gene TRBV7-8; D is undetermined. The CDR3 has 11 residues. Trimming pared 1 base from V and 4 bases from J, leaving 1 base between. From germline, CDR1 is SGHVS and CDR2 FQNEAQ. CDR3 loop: CASSLGTEAFF. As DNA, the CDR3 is TGTGCCAGCAGCTTAGGCACTGAAGCTTTCTTT.

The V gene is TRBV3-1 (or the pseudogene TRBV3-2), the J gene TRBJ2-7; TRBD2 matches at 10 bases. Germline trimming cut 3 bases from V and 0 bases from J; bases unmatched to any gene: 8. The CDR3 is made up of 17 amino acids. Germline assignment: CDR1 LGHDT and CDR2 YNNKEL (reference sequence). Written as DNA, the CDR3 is TGTGCCAGCAGCCAGCTTCTAGCGGGGGCGAGCTCCTACGAGCAGTACTTC. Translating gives CASSQLLAGASSYEQYF.

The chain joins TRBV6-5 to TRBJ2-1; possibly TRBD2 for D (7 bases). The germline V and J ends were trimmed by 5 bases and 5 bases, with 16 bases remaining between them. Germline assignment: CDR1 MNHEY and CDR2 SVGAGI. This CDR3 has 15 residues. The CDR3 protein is CASSLGGGRDNEQFF. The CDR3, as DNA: TGTGCCAGCAGTCTGGGGGGCGGGAGAGACAATGAGCAGTTCTTC.